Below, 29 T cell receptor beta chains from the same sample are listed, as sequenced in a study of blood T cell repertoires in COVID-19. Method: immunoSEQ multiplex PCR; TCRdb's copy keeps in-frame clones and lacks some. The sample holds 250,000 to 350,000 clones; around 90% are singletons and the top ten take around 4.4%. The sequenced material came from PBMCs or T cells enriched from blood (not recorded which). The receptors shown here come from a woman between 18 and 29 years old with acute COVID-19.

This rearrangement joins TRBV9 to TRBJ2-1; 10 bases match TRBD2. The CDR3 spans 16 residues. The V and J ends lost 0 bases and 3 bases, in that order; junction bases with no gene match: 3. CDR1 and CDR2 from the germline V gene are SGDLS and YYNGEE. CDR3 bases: TGTGCCAGCAGCGTAGCACTAGCGGGGTACTACAATGAGCAGTTCTTC. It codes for CASSVALAGYYNEQFF.

The CDR3 nucleotides read TGTGCCAGCAAACAGGGGTACGAGCAGTACTTC. Residues: CASKQGYEQYF. The gene calls are TRBV28 and TRBJ2-7; 7 bases agree with TRBD1. The germline gives CDR1 MDHEN, CDR2 SYDVKM. With 7 bases clipped from V and 4 bases from J, the junction kept 1 base outside the gene matches. The CDR3 runs to 11 residues. Complete variable domain (other parts from reference TRBV28 and TRBJ2-7): DVKVTQSSRYLVKRTGEKVFLECVQDMDHENMFWYRQDPGLGLRLIYFSYDVKMKEKGDIPEGYSVSREKKERFSLILESASTNQTSMYLCASKQGYEQYFGPGTRLTVT.

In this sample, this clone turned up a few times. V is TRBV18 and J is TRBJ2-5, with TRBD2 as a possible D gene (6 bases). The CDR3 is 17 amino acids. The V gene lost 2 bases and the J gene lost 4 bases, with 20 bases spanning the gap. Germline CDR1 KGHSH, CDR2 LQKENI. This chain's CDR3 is CASSPNRGRERGETQYF. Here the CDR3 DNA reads TGTGCCAGCTCACCAAATCGGGGCCGGGAGAGGGGAGAGACCCAGTACTTC. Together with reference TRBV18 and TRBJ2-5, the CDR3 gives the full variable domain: NAGVMQNPRHLVRRRGQEARLRCSPMKGHSHVYWYRQLPEEGLKFMVYLQKENIIDESGMPKERFSAEFPKEGPSILRIQQVVRGDSAAYFCASSPNRGRERGETQYFGPGTRLLVL.

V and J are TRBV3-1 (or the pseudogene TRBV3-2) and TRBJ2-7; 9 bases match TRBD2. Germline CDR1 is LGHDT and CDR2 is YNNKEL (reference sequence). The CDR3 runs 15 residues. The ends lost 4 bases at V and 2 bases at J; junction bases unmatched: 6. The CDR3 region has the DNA TGTGCCAGCAGCCGACTGGCGGGAGGGCCCTACGAGCAGTACTTC. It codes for CASSRLAGGPYEQYF.

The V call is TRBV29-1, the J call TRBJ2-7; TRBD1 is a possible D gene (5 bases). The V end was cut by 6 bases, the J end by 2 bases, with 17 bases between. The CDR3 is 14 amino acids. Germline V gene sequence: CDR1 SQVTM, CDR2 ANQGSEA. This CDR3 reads CSVAMGQGAYEQYF. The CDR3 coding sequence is TGCAGCGTCGCTATGGGGCAAGGAGCCTACGAGCAGTACTTC.

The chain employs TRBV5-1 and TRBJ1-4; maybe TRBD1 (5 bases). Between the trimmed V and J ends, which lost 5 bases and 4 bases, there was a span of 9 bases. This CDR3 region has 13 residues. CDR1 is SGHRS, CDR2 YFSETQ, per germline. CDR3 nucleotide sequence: TGCGCCAGCAGGCCCGGGGGTAATGAAAAACTGTTTTTT. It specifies CASRPGGNEKLFF.

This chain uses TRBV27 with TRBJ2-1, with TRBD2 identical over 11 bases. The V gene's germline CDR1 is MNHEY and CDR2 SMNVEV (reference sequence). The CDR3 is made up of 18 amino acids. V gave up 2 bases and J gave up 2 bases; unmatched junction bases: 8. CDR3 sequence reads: CASSLQTVAGGPYNEQFF. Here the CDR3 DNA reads TGTGCCAGCAGTTTACAGACCGTAGCGGGAGGGCCCTACAATGAGCAGTTCTTC.

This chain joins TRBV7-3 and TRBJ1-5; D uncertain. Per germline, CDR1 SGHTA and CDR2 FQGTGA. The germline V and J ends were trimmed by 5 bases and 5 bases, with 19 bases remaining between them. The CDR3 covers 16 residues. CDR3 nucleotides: TGTGCCAGCAGCCCTATCGACCGGGTCGGTTATCAGCCCCAGCATTTT. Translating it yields CASSPIDRVGYQPQHF. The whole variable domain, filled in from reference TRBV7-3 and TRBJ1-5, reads GAGVSQTPSNKVTEKGKYVELRCDPISGHTALYWYRQSLGQGPEFLIYFQGTGAADDSGLPNDRFFAVRPEGSVSTLKIQRTERGDSAVYLCASSPIDRVGYQPQHFGDGTRLSIL.

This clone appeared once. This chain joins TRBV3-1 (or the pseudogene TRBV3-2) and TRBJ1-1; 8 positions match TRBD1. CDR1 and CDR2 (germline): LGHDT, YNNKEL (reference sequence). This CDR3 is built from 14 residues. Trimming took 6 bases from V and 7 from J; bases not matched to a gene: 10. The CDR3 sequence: CASRRQGPEGEAFF. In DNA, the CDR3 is TGTGCCAGCAGGAGACAGGGGCCTGAGGGTGAAGCTTTCTTT.

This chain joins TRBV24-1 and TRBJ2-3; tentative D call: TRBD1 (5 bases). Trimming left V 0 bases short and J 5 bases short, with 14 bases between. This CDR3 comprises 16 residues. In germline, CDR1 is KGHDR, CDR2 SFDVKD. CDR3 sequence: CATSDLPGKGIDTQYF. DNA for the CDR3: TGTGCCACCAGTGATTTGCCAGGAAAGGGGATAGATACGCAGTATTTT.

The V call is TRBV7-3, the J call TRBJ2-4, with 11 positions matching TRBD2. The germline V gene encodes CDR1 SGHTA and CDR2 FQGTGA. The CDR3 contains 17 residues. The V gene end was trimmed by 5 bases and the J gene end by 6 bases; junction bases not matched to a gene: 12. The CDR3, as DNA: TGTGCCAGCAGCCCCAACCAATCTAGCGGGAGGAGAAACATTCAGTACTTC. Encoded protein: CASSPNQSSGRRNIQYF. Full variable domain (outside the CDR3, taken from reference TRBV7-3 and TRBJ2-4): GAGVSQTPSNKVTEKGKYVELRCDPISGHTALYWYRQSLGQGPEFLIYFQGTGAADDSGLPNDRFFAVRPEGSVSTLKIQRTERGDSAVYLCASSPNQSSGRRNIQYFGAGTRLSVL.

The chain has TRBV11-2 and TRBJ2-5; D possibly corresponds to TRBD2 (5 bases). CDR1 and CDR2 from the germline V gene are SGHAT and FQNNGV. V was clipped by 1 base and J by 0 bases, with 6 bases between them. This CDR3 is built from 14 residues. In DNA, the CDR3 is TGTGCCAGCAGCTTAGGGAGGTACCAAGAGACCCAGTACTTC. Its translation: CASSLGRYQETQYF.

The CDR3 here is CASSYPTRGQGTISGANVLTF. CDR3 nucleotide sequence: TGCGCCAGCAGCTACCCAACTCGGGGACAGGGAACAATCTCTGGGGCCAACGTCCTGACTTTC. V gene TRBV5-1 combines with J gene TRBJ2-6; 9 nucleotides match TRBD1. This CDR3 has 21 residues. The V gene's germline CDR1 is SGHRS and CDR2 YFSETQ. The trim removed 3 bases at V and 0 bases at J, leaving 16 bases unmatched.

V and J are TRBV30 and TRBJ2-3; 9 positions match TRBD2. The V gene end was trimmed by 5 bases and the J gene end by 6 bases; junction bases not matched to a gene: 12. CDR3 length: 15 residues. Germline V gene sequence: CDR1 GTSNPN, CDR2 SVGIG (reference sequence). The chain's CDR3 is CAWWGLREGRDTQYF. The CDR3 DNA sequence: TGTGCCTGGTGGGGGTTGCGGGAGGGCCGGGATACGCAGTATTTT.

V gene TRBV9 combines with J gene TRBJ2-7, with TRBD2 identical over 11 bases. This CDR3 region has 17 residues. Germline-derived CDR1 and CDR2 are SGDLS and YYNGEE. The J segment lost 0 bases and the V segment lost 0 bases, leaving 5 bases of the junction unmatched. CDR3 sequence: CASSVEEGTSGSYEQYF. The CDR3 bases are TGTGCCAGCAGCGTAGAGGAGGGGACTAGCGGCTCCTACGAGCAGTACTTC.

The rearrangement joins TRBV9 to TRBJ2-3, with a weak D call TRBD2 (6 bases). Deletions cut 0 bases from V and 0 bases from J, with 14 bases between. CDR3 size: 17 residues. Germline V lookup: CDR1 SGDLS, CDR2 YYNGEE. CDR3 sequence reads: CASSVGRGTSSTDTQYF. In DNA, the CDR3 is TGTGCCAGCAGCGTAGGCCGGGGGACTTCTAGCACAGATACGCAGTATTTT. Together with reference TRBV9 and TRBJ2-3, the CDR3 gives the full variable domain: DSGVTQTPKHLITATGQRVTLRCSPRSGDLSVYWYQQSLDQGLQFLIQYYNGEERAKGNILERFSAQQFPDLHSELNLSSLELGDSALYFCASSVGRGTSSTDTQYFGPGTRLTVL.

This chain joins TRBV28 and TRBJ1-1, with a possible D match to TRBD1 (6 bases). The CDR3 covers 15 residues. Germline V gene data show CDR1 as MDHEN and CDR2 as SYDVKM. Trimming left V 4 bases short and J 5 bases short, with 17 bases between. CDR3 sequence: CASSSRGGGGTEAFF. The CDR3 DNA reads TGTGCCAGCAGTTCACGGGGAGGGGGAGGGACTGAAGCTTTCTTT. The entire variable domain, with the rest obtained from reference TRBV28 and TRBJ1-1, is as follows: DVKVTQSSRYLVKRTGEKVFLECVQDMDHENMFWYRQDPGLGLRLIYFSYDVKMKEKGDIPEGYSVSREKKERFSLILESASTNQTSMYLCASSSRGGGGTEAFFGQGTRLTVV.

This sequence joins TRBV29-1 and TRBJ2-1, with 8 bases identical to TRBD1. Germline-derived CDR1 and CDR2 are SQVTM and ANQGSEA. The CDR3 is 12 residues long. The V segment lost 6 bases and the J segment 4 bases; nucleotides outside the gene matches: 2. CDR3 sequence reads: CSVYRGYNEQFF. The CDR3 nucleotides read TGCAGCGTATACAGGGGGTACAATGAGCAGTTCTTC.

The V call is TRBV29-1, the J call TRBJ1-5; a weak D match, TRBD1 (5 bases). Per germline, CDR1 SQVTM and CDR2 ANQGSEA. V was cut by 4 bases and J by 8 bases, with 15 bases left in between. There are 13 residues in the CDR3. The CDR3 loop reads CSVAGGTSEPQHF. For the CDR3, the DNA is TGCAGCGTTGCTGGGGGGACTTCGGAGCCCCAGCATTTT.

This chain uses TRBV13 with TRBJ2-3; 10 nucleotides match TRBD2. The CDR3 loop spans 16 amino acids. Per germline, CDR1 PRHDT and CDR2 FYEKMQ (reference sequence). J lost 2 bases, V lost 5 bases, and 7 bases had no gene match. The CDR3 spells CASSVRLAGNTDTQYF. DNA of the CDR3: TGTGCCAGCAGCGTACGACTAGCGGGTAACACAGATACGCAGTATTTT.

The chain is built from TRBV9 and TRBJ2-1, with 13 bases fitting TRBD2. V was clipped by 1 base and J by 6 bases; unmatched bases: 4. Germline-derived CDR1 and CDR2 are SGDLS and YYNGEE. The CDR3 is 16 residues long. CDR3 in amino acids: CASSVSGLAGINEQFF. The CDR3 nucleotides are TGTGCCAGCAGCGTATCGGGACTAGCGGGGATCAATGAGCAGTTCTTC.

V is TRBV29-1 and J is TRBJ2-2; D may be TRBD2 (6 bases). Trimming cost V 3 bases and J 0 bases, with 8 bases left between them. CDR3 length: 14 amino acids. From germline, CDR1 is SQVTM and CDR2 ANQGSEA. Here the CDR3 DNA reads TGCAGCGTTGAGAGACTAGCGAACACCGGGGAGCTGTTTTTT. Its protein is CSVERLANTGELFF.

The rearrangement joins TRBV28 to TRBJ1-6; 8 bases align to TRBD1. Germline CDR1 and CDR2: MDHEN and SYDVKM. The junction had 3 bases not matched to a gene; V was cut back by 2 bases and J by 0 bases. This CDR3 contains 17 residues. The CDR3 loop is CASSLVGQGSYNSPLHF. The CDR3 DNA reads TGTGCCAGCAGTTTAGTTGGACAGGGCTCCTATAATTCACCCCTCCACTTT.

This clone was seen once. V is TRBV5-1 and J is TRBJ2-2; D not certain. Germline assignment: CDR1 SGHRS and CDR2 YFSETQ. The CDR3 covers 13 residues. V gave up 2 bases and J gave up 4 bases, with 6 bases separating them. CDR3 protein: CASSFTGTGELFF. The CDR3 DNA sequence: TGCGCCAGCAGCTTTACGGGCACCGGGGAGCTGTTTTTT.

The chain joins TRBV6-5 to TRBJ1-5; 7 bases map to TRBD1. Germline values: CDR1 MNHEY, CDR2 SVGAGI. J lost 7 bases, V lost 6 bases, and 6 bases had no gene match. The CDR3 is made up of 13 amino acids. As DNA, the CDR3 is TGTGCCAGCAGCGCCCAGGGGGAACAGCCCCAGCATTTT. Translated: CASSAQGEQPQHF.

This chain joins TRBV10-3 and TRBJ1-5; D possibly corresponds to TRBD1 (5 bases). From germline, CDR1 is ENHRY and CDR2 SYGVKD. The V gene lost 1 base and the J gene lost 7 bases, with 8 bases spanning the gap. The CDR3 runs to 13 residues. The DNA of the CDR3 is TGTGCCATCAGTGAGTGGGGGGGGCAGCCCCAGCATTTT. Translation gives CAISEWGGQPQHF.

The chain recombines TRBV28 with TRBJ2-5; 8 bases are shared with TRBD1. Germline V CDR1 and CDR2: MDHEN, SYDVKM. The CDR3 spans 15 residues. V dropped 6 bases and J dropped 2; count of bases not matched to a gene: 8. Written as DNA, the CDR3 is TGTGCCAGCAGCCTCCCGCGGGACAGGCAAGAGACCCAGTACTTC. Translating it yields CASSLPRDRQETQYF.

CDR3 sequence reads: CASSQRGNTPQHF. In DNA, the CDR3 is TGTGCCAGCAGCCAACGAGGGAATACTCCCCAGCATTTT. The chain carries TRBV3-1 (or the pseudogene TRBV3-2) and TRBJ1-5; the D is unclear. V dropped 2 bases and J dropped 10 bases, with 12 bases sitting between them. CDR1 is LGHDT, CDR2 YNNKEL, per germline (reference sequence). This CDR3 is 13 amino acids long.

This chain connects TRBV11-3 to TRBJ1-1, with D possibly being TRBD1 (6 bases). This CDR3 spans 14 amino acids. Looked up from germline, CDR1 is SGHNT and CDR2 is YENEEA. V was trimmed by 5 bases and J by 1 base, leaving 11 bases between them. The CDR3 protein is CASSLGQTNTEAFF. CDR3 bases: TGTGCCAGCAGCCTCGGACAGACGAACACTGAAGCTTTCTTT.